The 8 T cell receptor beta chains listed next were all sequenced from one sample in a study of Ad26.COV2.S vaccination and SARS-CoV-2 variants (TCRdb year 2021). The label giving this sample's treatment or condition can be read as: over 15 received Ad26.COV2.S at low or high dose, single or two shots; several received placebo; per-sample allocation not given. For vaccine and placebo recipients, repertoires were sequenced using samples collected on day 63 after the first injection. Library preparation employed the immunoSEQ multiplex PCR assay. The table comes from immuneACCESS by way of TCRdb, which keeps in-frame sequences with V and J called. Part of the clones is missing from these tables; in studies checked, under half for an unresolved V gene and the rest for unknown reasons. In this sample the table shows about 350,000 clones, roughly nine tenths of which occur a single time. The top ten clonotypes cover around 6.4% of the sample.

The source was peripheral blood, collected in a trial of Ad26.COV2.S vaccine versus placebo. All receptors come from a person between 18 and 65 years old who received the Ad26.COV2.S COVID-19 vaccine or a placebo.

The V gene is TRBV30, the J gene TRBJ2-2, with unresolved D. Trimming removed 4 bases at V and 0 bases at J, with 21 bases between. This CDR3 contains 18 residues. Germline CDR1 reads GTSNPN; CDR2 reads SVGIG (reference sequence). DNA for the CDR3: TGTGCCTGGATAGCTAGTTCAAGCGCTCTAGCGAACACCGGGGAGCTGTTTTTT. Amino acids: CAWIASSSALANTGELFF. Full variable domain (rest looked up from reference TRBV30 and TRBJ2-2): SQTIHQWPATLVQPVGSPLSLECTVEGTSNPNLYWYRQAAGRGLQLLFYSVGIGQISSEVPQNLSASRPQDRQFILSSKKLLLSDSGFYLCAWIASSSALANTGELFFGEGSRLTVL.

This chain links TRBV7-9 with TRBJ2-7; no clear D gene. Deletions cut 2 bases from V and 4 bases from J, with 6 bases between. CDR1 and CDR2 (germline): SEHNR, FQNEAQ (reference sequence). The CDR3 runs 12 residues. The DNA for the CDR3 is TGTGCCAGCAGCTTATCAACGTACGAGCAGTACTTC. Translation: CASSLSTYEQYF.

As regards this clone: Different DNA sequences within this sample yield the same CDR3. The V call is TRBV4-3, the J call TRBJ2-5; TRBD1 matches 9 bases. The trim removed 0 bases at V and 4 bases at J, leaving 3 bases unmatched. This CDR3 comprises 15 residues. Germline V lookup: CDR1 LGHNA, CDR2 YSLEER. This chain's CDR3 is CASSQDRTGVETQYF. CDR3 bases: TGCGCCAGCAGCCAAGATAGGACAGGGGTAGAGACCCAGTACTTC.

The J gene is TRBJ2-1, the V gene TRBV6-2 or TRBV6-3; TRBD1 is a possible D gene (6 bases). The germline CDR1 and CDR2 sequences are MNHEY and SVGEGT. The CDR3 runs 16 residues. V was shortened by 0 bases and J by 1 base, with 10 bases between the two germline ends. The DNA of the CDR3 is TGTGCCAGCAGTTACTCGACCCAGGGGTCCTACAATGAGCAGTTCTTC. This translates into CASSYSTQGSYNEQFF.

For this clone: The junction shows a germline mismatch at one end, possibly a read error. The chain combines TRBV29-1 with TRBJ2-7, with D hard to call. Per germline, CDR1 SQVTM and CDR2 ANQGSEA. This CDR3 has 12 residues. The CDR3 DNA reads TGCAGCGTTAGAGCAGGAATAGGAGTTCCTCTCTTC. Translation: CSVRAGIGVPLF.

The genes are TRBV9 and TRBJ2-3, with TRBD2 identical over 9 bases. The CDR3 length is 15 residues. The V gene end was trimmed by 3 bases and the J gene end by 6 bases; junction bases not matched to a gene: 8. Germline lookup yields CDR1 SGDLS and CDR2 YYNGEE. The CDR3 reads CASSAAGGAPDTQYF. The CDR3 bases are TGTGCCAGCAGCGCCGCGGGGGGGGCTCCGGATACGCAGTATTTT.

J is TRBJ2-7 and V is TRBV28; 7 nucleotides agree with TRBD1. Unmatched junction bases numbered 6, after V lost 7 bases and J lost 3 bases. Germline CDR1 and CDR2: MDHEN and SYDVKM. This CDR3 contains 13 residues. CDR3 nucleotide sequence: TGTGCCAGCACTCTTCCAGGGGGCTACGAGCAGTACTTC. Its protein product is CASTLPGGYEQYF.

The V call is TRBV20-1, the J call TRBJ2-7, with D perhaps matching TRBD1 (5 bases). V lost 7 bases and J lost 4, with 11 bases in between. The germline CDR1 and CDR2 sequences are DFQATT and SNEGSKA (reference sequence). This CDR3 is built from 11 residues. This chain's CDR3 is CSVRVGYEQYF. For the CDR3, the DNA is TGCAGTGTCAGGGTGGGGTACGAGCAGTACTTC.